This T cell receptor (beta chain) was observed in a study of T cell changes during pregnancy in multiple sclerosis. The assay was immunoSEQ multiplex PCR, and TCRdb's table has in-frame clones only and misses some. Of about 56,000 clones detected, roughly nine tenths appear once; the ten largest clones hold 2% to 2.5%. The specimen was peripheral blood, collected in the first trimester of pregnancy. This TCR was sampled from a female donor in good health, enrolled as a control in a pregnancy study.

CDR3 DNA sequence: TGTGCCAGCAGCCAGACAGGGGAGCGAAACACCATATATTTT. It codes for CASSQTGERNTIYF. The J gene is TRBJ1-3, the V gene TRBV5-4; 8 bases line up with TRBD1. The CDR3 runs to 14 residues. The V and J ends lost 4 bases and 5 bases, in that order; junction bases with no gene match: 5. The germline V gene has CDR1 SGHNT and CDR2 YYREEE (reference sequence).